This is a list of T cell receptor beta chains from one sample in a study of T cells in Graves' hyperthyroidism and ophthalmopathy. TCRdb ran MiXCR on the multiplex PCR reads and lists one entry per CDR3 protein. The data hold roughly 130,000 distinct CDR3 sequences, with about 20% observed a single time. The sample consisted of blood. These receptors all stem from a woman in her 50s with Graves' hyperthyroidism that later progressed to Graves' ophthalmopathy. Both conserved end residues are part of each CDR3. A D gene is named only where the DNA matches it firmly. The listing skips clone size in some rows; elsewhere it reads once, few, many or a size class.

J: TRBJ2-1; D: TRBD2; size: few; V: TRBV5-4; DNA: TGTGCCAGCAGCCCGGCGGGTAGCGGGAGTATAGTAGGTGAGCAGTTCTTC; CDR3: CASSPAGSGSIVGEQFF
J: TRBJ2-2; D: NA; size: NA; V: TRBV29-1; DNA: TGCAGCGTACGGATCGGGGCCGGGGAGCTGTTTTTT; CDR3: CSVRIGAGELFF
J: TRBJ2-7; D: TRBD2; size: many; V: TRBV7-2; DNA: TGTGCCAGCAGCAGGAGCTCTAGCGGGACGTACGAGCAGTACTTC; CDR3: CASSRSSSGTYEQYF
J: TRBJ2-7; D: NA; size: few; V: TRBV6-1; DNA: TGTGCCAGCAGGGGTAGCGGAGGGGCCTACGAGCAGTACTTC; CDR3: CASRGSGGAYEQYF
J: TRBJ1-2; D: NA; size: many; V: TRBV10-3; DNA: TGTGCCATCAGGAACCCGGCAGGGTTTAATGGCTACACCTTC; CDR3: CAIRNPAGFNGYTF
J: TRBJ1-2; D: NA; size: NA; V: TRBV3-1; DNA: TGTGCCAGCAGCCAAGAAGAAGGTGGCTACACCTTC; CDR3: CASSQEEGGYTF
J: TRBJ2-3; D: NA; size: many; V: TRBV6-5; DNA: TGTGCCAGCAGTTACTCAGGACTTACTAGCACAGATACGCAGTATTTT; CDR3: CASSYSGLTSTDTQYF
J: TRBJ2-1; D: TRBD2; size: many; V: TRBV3-1; DNA: TGTGCCAGCAGCCAAGGATGGGGACTAGGACCTGAGCAGTTCTTC; CDR3: CASSQGWGLGPEQFF
J: TRBJ1-1; D: TRBD1; size: NA; V: TRBV3-1; DNA: TGTGCCAGCAGCCAAGAAGGGACAGGGGGCGTAGCTTTCTTT; CDR3: CASSQEGTGGVAFF
J: TRBJ1-1; D: NA; size: many; V: TRBV7-9; DNA: TGTGCCAGCGGCCCCCGAAAGGGCATTCCTATGAACACTGAAGCTTTCTTT; CDR3: CASGPRKGIPMNTEAFF
J: TRBJ1-1; D: NA; size: NA; V: TRBV6-1; DNA: TGTGCCAGCACCCAGGGCTGGGTATTCACTGAAGCTTTCTTT; CDR3: CASTQGWVFTEAFF
J: TRBJ1-3; D: TRBD1; size: once; V: TRBV14; DNA: TGTGCCAGCAGCCGCCAGGGGGCTGCTGGAAACACCATATATTTT; CDR3: CASSRQGAAGNTIYF
J: TRBJ2-1; D: NA; size: many; V: TRBV12-3/TRBV12-4; DNA: TGTGCCAGCAGTTTGCTGGCGGCCTACAATGAGCAGTTCTTC; CDR3: CASSLLAAYNEQFF
J: TRBJ1-2; D: NA; size: few; V: TRBV20-1; DNA: TGCAGTGCAAGCACTAGAGGAGGGGATGGCTACGCCTTC; CDR3: CSASTRGGDGYAF
J: TRBJ2-2; D: NA; size: many; V: TRBV24-1; DNA: TGTGCCACCAGCGGAACAAGGGACACCGGGGAGCTGTTTTTT; CDR3: CATSGTRDTGELFF
J: TRBJ2-4; D: NA; size: NA; V: TRBV30; DNA: TGTGCCTGGGGCCGGGGGGCCGGCGGTGGGGACATTCAGTACTTC; CDR3: CAWGRGAGGGDIQYF
J: TRBJ1-1; D: NA; size: NA; V: TRBV12-5; DNA: TGTGCTAGTGGTTTGGTACTGGGGGAAGCTTTCTTT; CDR3: CASGLVLGEAFF
J: TRBJ1-1; D: TRBD1; size: few; V: TRBV6-1; DNA: TGTGCCAGCGGTGTAGGGGGCCGTTTAGCTGAAGCTTTCTTT; CDR3: CASGVGGRLAEAFF
J: TRBJ1-2; D: NA; size: many; V: TRBV5-5; DNA: TGTGCCAGCAGCTCCGGCATCTCCGGGGGCTACACCTTC; CDR3: CASSSGISGGYTF
J: TRBJ2-5; D: TRBD2; size: many; V: TRBV7-9; DNA: TGTGCCAGCAGCGATTGGACTAGTCTCTCCCAAGAGACCCAGTACTTC; CDR3: CASSDWTSLSQETQYF